This TCR beta chain was identified during a study of T cell clonality in common variable immunodeficiency. Study outcomes and limitations: In common variable immunodeficiency, TCR beta chains reportedly carried fewer deletions and N-nucleotide insertions. Compared with healthy controls, CVID subjects showed increased TCRbeta clonality, mostly in about a third.

Profiled with immunoSEQ multiplex PCR; TCRdb holds only in-frame clones, not every one. The specimen gives 25,000 to 35,000 clones without singletons; the ten biggest hold 3.2%. V was clipped by 3 bases and J by 4 bases, with 6 bases between them. The CDR3 loop spans 13 amino acids. Germline V gives CDR1 LNHDA, CDR2 SQIVND (reference sequence). The table lists this clone with a few counts. The antigen is unknown. Sequencing ends 3 residues short of the CDR3 end; the germline J gene provides the rest. The sample taken for sequencing was peripheral blood mononuclear cells. J is TRBJ2-2 and V is TRBV19; D is uncertain. The receptor comes from a human donor with common variable immunodeficiency. CDR3 sequence: CASSIIPTGELFF. The sequenced part of the CDR3 DNA is TGTGCCAGTAGTATCATTCCCACCGGGGAG.